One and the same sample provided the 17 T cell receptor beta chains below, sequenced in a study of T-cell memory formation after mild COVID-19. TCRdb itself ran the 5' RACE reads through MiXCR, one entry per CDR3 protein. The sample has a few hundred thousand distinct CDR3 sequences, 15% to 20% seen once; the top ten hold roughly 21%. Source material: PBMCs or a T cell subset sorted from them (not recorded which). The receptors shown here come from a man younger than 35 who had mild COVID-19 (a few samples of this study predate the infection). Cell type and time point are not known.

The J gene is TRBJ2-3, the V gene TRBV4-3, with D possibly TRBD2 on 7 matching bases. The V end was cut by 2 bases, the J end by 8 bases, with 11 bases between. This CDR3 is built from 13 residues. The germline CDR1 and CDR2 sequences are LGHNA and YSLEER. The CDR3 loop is CASSQSRGGTQYF. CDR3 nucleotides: TGCGCCAGCAGCCAATCTAGGGGGGGTACGCAGTATTTT.

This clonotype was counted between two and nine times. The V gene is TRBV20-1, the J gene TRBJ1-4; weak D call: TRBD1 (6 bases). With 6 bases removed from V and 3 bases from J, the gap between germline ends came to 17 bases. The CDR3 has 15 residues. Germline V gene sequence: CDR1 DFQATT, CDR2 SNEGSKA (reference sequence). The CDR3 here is CSARGAGASNEKLFF. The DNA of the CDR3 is TGCAGTGCCCGAGGGGCGGGGGCGTCTAATGAAAAACTGTTTTTT.

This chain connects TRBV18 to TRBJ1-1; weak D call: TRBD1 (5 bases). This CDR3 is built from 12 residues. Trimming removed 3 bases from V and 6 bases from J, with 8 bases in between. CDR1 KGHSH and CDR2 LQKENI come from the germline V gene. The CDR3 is CASSPGRAEAFF. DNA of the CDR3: TGTGCCAGCTCACCGGGACGGGCTGAAGCTTTCTTT.

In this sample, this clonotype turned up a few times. CDR3 bases: TGCGCCAGCAGCCAGGGGGCCAGAGTTACCGATACGCAGTATTTT. Residues: CASSQGARVTDTQYF. This sequence joins TRBV4-3 and TRBJ2-3; D may be TRBD1 (6 bases). CDR3 length equals 15 residues. Looked up from germline, CDR1 is LGHNA and CDR2 is YSLEER. V was cut by 3 bases and J by 6 bases, with 16 bases left in between.

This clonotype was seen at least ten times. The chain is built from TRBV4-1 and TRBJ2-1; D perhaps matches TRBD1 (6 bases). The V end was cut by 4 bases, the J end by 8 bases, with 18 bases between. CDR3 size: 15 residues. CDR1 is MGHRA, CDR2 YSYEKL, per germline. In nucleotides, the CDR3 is TGCGCCAGCAGCCCTACTGGACCCAGGGGAGATGAGCAGTTCTTC. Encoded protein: CASSPTGPRGDEQFF.

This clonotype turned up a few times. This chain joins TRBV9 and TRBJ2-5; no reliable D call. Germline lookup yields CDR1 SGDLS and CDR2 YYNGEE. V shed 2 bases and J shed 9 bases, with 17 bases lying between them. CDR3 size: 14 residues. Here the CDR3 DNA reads TGTGCCAGCAGCGTTCGTCAGGAACCCTGGGCCCAGTACTTC. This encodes CASSVRQEPWAQYF. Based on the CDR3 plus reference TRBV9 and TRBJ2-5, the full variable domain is DSGVTQTPKHLITATGQRVTLRCSPRSGDLSVYWYQQSLDQGLQFLIQYYNGEERAKGNILERFSAQQFPDLHSELNLSSLELGDSALYFCASSVRQEPWAQYFGPGTRLLVL.

The CDR3 DNA reads as TGTGCCACCAGTGATCCCTTGGCTAGCGGGGGGAATGAGCAGTTCTTC. This sequence encodes CATSDPLASGGNEQFF. The rearrangement uses TRBV24-1 and TRBJ2-1, with TRBD2 matching over 11 bases. Germline V gene lookup returns CDR1 KGHDR and CDR2 SFDVKD. J lost 7 bases, V lost 3 bases, and 7 bases had no gene match. The CDR3 contains 16 residues.

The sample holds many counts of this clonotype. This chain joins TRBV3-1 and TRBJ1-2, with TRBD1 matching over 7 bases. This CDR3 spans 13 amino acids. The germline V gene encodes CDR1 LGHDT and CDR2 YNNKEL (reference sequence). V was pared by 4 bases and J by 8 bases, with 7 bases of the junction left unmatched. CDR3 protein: CASSLSLDRGYTF. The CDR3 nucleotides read TGTGCCAGCAGCCTCTCCCTGGACAGGGGCTACACCTTC.

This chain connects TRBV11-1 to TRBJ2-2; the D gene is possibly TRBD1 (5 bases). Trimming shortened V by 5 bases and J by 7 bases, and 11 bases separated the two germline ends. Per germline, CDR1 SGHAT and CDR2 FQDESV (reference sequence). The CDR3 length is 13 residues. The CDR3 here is CASSAWGGGELFF. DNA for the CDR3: TGTGCCAGCAGCGCTTGGGGCGGCGGGGAGCTGTTTTTT. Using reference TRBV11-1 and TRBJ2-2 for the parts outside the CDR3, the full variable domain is EAEVAQSPRYKITEKSQAVAFWCDPISGHATLYWYRQILGQGPELLVQFQDESVVDDSQLPKDRFSAERLKGVDSTLKIQPAELGDSAMYLCASSAWGGGELFFGEGSRLTVL.

The CDR3 sequence is CASSGSGGPSEQFF. The CDR3 nucleotides read TGTGCCAGCTCAGGGAGCGGGGGGCCCAGTGAGCAGTTCTTC. The rearrangement joins TRBV18 to TRBJ2-1, with 9 bases lining up with TRBD2. There are 14 residues in the CDR3. V was clipped by 5 bases and J by 9 bases; unmatched bases: 8. Germline CDR1 and CDR2: KGHSH and LQKENI. Using reference TRBV18 and TRBJ2-1 for the parts outside the CDR3, the full variable domain is NAGVMQNPRHLVRRRGQEARLRCSPMKGHSHVYWYRQLPEEGLKFMVYLQKENIIDESGMPKERFSAEFPKEGPSILRIQQVVRGDSAAYFCASSGSGGPSEQFFGPGTRLTVL.

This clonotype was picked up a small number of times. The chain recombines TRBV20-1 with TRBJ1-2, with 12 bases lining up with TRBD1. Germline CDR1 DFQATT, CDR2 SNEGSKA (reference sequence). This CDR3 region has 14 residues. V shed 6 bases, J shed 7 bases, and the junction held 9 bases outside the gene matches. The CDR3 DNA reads TGCAGTGCGAGGCCGGGACAGGGGGCGCCTGGCTACACCTTC. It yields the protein CSARPGQGAPGYTF.

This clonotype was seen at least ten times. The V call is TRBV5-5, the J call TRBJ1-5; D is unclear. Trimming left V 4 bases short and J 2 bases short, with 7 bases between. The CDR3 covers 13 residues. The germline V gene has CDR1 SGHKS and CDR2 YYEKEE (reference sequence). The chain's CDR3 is CASSLAGNQPQHF. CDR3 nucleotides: TGTGCCAGCAGCCTGGCCGGCAATCAGCCCCAGCATTTT. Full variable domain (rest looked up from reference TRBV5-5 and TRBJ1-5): DAGVTQSPTHLIKTRGQQVTLRCSPISGHKSVSWYQQVLGQGPQFIFQYYEKEERGRGNFPDRFSARQFPNYSSELNVNALLLGDSALYLCASSLAGNQPQHFGDGTRLSIL.

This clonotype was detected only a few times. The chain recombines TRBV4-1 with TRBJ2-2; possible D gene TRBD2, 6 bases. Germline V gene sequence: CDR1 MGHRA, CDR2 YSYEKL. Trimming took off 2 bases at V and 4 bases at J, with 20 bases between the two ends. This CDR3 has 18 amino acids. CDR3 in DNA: TGCGCCAGCAGCCAACTCGGGGGAAAGTTTGACACCACCGGGGAGCTGTTTTTT. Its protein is CASSQLGGKFDTTGELFF.

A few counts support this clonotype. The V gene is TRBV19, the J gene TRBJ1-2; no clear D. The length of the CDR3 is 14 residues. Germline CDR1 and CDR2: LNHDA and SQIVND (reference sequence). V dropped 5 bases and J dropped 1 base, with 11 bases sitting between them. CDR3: CASSEETINYGYTF. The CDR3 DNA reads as TGTGCCAGTAGTGAGGAGACTATTAACTATGGCTACACCTTC.

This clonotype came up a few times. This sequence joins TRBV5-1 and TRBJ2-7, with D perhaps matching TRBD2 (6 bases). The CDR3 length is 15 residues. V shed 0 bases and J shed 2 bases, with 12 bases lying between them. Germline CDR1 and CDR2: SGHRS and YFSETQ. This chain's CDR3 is CASSLGQRAPYEQYV. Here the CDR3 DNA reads TGCGCCAGCAGCTTGGGTCAGCGGGCCCCCTACGAGCAGTACGTC.

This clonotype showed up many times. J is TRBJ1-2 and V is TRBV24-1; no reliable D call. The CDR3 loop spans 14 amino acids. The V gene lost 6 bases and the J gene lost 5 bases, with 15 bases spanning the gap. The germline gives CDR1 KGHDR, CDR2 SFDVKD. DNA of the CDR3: TGTGCCACCAGTCCCGGAAGTTCGGTATATGGCTACACCTTC. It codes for CATSPGSSVYGYTF.

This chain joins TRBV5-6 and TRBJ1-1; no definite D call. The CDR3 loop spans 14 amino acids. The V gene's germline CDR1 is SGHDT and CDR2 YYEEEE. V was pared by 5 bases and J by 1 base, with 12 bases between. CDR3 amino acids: CASSRMDPNTEAFF. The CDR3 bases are TGTGCCAGCAGTCGGATGGACCCGAACACTGAAGCTTTCTTT.